This T cell receptor (beta chain) was sequenced for a study of cytomegalovirus exposure and HLA in healthy donors. Study-wide points: Researchers catalogued approximately 170 TCR beta chains as cytomegalovirus-associated. A previous analysis found most TCR beta V segments productive roughly 87% or roughly 30% of the time.

At the time of sampling, donors were nominally healthy, though unrecorded immune exposures were likely. This CDR3 spans 15 amino acids. Looked up from germline, CDR1 is SGDLS and CDR2 is YYNGEE. V dropped 3 bases and J dropped 10; count of bases not matched to a gene: 10. The PCR ran on 60 Vbeta and 13 Jbeta primers. Sequenced by immunoSEQ multiplex PCR; TCRdb stores in-frame clones only, minus some. The sample carries tens of thousands of clones, over 75% recorded once. Details on this clone: No antigen is known for it.

Sample: PBMCs. This chain connects TRBV9 to TRBJ1-2; 12 positions agree with TRBD1. This receptor was obtained from a girl aged 2 to 9 in good health and CMV-seropositive. The CDR3 coding sequence is TGTGCCAGCAGCGCCGTCGGGACAGGGGGCAGAGTCTACACCTTC. It yields the protein CASSAVGTGGRVYTF.